The 7 T cell receptor beta chains reported below all come from one sample, sequenced in a study of shared clonotypes between healthy human individuals. Terminally differentiated effector memory CD45RA+ cells were excluded from the naive CD8 cells, which were CD45RO-negative and positively selected for CCR7. TCRdb's copy holds only in-frame clones and misses some; the assay was immunoSEQ multiplex PCR. Of a few million clones detected, about 93% appear once; the ten largest clones hold around 1.7%. The specimen sequenced was naive CD8+ T cells from PBMCs. The receptors originated from a man aged 18 to 30 in good health. Some clones in this sample may be carry-over from other donors' samples.

V gene TRBV7-9 combines with J gene TRBJ1-2, with D possibly matching TRBD1 (6 bases). V was clipped by 7 bases and J by 2 bases, with 14 bases between them. Germline loops: CDR1 SEHNR, CDR2 FQNEAQ (reference sequence). The length of the CDR3 is 14 residues. The CDR3 sequence is CASTFGGTNYGYTF. CDR3 in DNA: TGTGCCAGCACATTTGGGGGGACAAACTATGGCTACACCTTC.

This chain joins TRBV4-3 and TRBJ2-3; D is uncertain. The germline V gene has CDR1 LGHNA and CDR2 YSLEER. The V end was cut by 1 base, the J end by 2 bases, with 4 bases between. This CDR3 has 13 residues. This CDR3 reads CASSQGDTDTQYF. CDR3 bases: TGCGCCAGCAGCCAAGGAGACACAGATACGCAGTATTTT.

The chain has TRBV7-9 and TRBJ2-1; 9 bases line up with TRBD2. The V gene's germline CDR1 is SEHNR and CDR2 FQNEAQ (reference sequence). The CDR3 covers 17 residues. V gave up 3 bases and J gave up 1 base; unmatched junction bases: 7. The CDR3 sequence is CASSFPLAGDSYNEQFF. The CDR3, as DNA: TGTGCCAGCAGCTTTCCATTAGCGGGGGATTCCTACAATGAGCAGTTCTTC.

Notes on this clone: This same CDR3 is encoded by further DNA sequences in the sample. This rearrangement joins TRBV5-6 to TRBJ2-6, with D perhaps matching TRBD1 (5 bases). Germline CDR1 is SGHDT and CDR2 is YYEEEE. This CDR3 region has 15 residues. V lost 4 bases and J lost 4, with 12 bases in between. In DNA, the CDR3 is TGTGCCAGCAGCCCTACAGGTGCCGGGGCCAACGTCCTGACTTTC. Residues: CASSPTGAGANVLTF.

The J gene is TRBJ2-1, the V gene TRBV28, with D tentatively TRBD1 or TRBD2 (6 bases each). Trimming pared 2 bases from V and 15 bases from J, leaving 20 bases between. CDR1 is MDHEN, CDR2 SYDVKM, per germline. The CDR3 is 14 amino acids. The CDR3 region has the DNA TGTGCCAGCAGTTTAGGACTTCGGGGGCTAAGTCGGTTCTTC. Its translation: CASSLGLRGLSRFF.

The CDR3: CASSAVGHEQFF. Here the CDR3 DNA reads TGTGCCAGCAGCGCGGTGGGGCATGAGCAGTTCTTC. J is TRBJ2-1 and V is TRBV9; a possible D gene is TRBD1 (5 bases). Germline V gene lookup returns CDR1 SGDLS and CDR2 YYNGEE. This CDR3 spans 12 amino acids. Between the trimmed V and J ends, which lost 3 bases and 8 bases, there was a span of 9 bases.

About this clone: Other nucleotide sequences from this sample produce the same CDR3. The CDR3 sequence is CASSLSGVTEAFF. The CDR3, as DNA: TGTGCCAGCAGTTTATCCGGGGTCACTGAAGCTTTCTTT. The gene calls are TRBV27 and TRBJ1-1; D gene ambiguous. V gave up 0 bases and J gave up 4 bases, with 6 bases separating them. The CDR3 runs 13 residues. Germline V lookup: CDR1 MNHEY, CDR2 SMNVEV (reference sequence).